The 17 T cell receptor beta chains below were found in one sample sequenced in a study of T cell changes during pregnancy in multiple sclerosis. The protocol was immunoSEQ multiplex PCR, while the TCRdb copy is restricted to in-frame clones and leaves out a portion. The table records 20,000 to 25,000 clones, roughly 87% of them present only once. The source was CD8+ T cells from peripheral blood mononuclear cells, collected after pregnancy. The receptors were gathered from a female donor with multiple sclerosis, enrolled in a pregnancy study.

The DNA for the CDR3 is TGTGCCAGCAGCTTGTTAGCCTTCACAGATACGCAGTATTTT. Protein: CASSLLAFTDTQYF. This chain links TRBV7-6 with TRBJ2-3; no definite D call. The CDR3 runs to 14 residues. Germline values: CDR1 SGHVS, CDR2 FNYEAQ. The V end was cut by 3 bases, the J end by 2 bases, with 9 bases between. Complete variable domain (other parts from reference TRBV7-6 and TRBJ2-3): GAGVSQSPRYKVTKRGQDVALRCDPISGHVSLYWYRQALGQGPEFLTYFNYEAQQDKSGLPNDRFSAERPEGSISTLTIQRTEQRDSAMYRCASSLLAFTDTQYFGPGTRLTVL.

Ten or more counts support this clone. The chain links TRBV4-2 to TRBJ2-7; 11 bases line up with TRBD2. The CDR3 spans 15 residues. V shed 0 bases and J 4 bases; nucleotides not matched to a gene: 2. Per the germline V gene, CDR1 is LGHNA and CDR2 is YNFKEQ. The CDR3 sequence: CASSQDLAGGYEQYF. As DNA, the CDR3 is TGTGCCAGCAGCCAAGATCTAGCGGGAGGTTACGAGCAGTACTTC.

V and J are TRBV5-6 and TRBJ2-7; 10 bases match TRBD2. In germline, CDR1 is SGHDT, CDR2 YYEEEE. This CDR3 is built from 17 residues. V shed 0 bases, J shed 4 bases, and the junction held 10 bases outside the gene matches. Here the CDR3 DNA reads TGTGCCAGCAGCTTGGGTTTGTCGCCTAGCGGGAGTTACGAGCAGTACTTC. This gives the protein CASSLGLSPSGSYEQYF.

The V gene is TRBV28, the J gene TRBJ1-1; D unclear. This CDR3 is 16 amino acids long. V was pared by 3 bases and J by 0 bases, with 14 bases between. Germline CDR1 MDHEN, CDR2 SYDVKM. CDR3 coding DNA: TGTGCCAGCAGTTTCCCCCCGGGTTCGATGAACACTGAAGCTTTCTTT. Amino acid sequence: CASSFPPGSMNTEAFF.

The J gene is TRBJ2-7, the V gene TRBV5-6; 7 bases agree with TRBD1. Germline CDR1 and CDR2: SGHDT and YYEEEE. Unmatched junction bases numbered 16, after V lost 6 bases and J lost 7 bases. The CDR3 contains 15 residues. The CDR3 loop reads CASTSYDRVKLEQYF. Written as DNA, the CDR3 is TGTGCCAGCACTTCCTACGACAGGGTAAAACTGGAGCAGTACTTC.

This chain joins TRBV14 and TRBJ1-2; D is possibly TRBD1 (6 bases). This CDR3 has 13 amino acids. V was clipped by 1 base and J by 6 bases, with 9 bases between them. Germline V CDR1 and CDR2: SGHDN, FVKESK. CDR3 nucleotides: TGTGCCAGCAGCCAAGCAGGGGTTCATGGCTACACCTTC. The encoded protein is CASSQAGVHGYTF. Full variable domain (missing parts from reference TRBV14 and TRBJ1-2): EAGVTQFPSHSVIEKGQTVTLRCDPISGHDNLYWYRRVMGKEIKFLLHFVKESKQDESGMPNNRFLAERTGGTYSTLKVQPAELEDSGVYFCASSQAGVHGYTFGSGTRLTVV.

In DNA, the CDR3 is TGTGCCAGCAGCTTTACAGGCCGATACGAGCAGTACTTC. The encoded protein is CASSFTGRYEQYF. The chain links TRBV5-6 to TRBJ2-7; possibly TRBD1 for D (5 bases). The CDR3 runs 13 residues. Germline V gene sequence: CDR1 SGHDT, CDR2 YYEEEE. The V end lost 2 bases, the J end lost 4 bases, and 10 bases lay between the germline ends. Full variable domain (remainder filled in from reference TRBV5-6 and TRBJ2-7): DAGVTQSPTHLIKTRGQQVTLRCSPKSGHDTVSWYQQALGQGPQFIFQYYEEEERQRGNFPDRFSGHQFPNYSSELNVNALLLGDSALYLCASSFTGRYEQYFGPGTRLTVT.

CDR3 protein: CASSEYRQGELGKLFF. Written as DNA, the CDR3 is TGTGCCAGCAGTGAATATCGACAGGGGGAACTGGGGAAACTGTTTTTT. This chain links TRBV25-1 with TRBJ1-4; 9 positions match TRBD1. This CDR3 spans 16 amino acids. Germline V gene data show CDR1 as MGHDK and CDR2 as SYGVNS. With 0 bases clipped from V and 11 bases from J, the junction kept 10 bases outside the gene matches.

The chain carries TRBV5-6 and TRBJ2-7, with a possible D match to TRBD1 (5 bases). Germline assignment: CDR1 SGHDT and CDR2 YYEEEE. The ends were cut back, 6 bases at V and 3 bases at J, with 16 bases in the middle. The CDR3 spans 14 residues. Here the CDR3 DNA reads TGTGCCAGCACCATCGGCAGGGTCATCTACGAGCAGTACTTC. Protein: CASTIGRVIYEQYF.

The genes are TRBV4-2 and TRBJ2-5; D is unresolved. The germline V gene has CDR1 LGHNA and CDR2 YNFKEQ. This CDR3 has 13 residues. Trimming stripped 2 bases from V and 3 bases from J, with 7 bases between. The DNA of the CDR3 is TGTGCCAGCAGCCAAAACACCGAAGAGACCCAGTACTTC. Translated: CASSQNTEETQYF.

V gene TRBV4-1 combines with J gene TRBJ2-1; 7 bases line up with TRBD2. Germline values: CDR1 MGHRA, CDR2 YSYEKL. Unmatched junction bases numbered 7, after V lost 1 base and J lost 4 bases. This CDR3 has 16 amino acids. The CDR3 loop reads CASSQVTGGLYNEQFF. In DNA, the CDR3 is TGCGCCAGCAGCCAAGTAACGGGAGGACTATACAATGAGCAGTTCTTC.

The chain links TRBV29-1 to TRBJ1-2; 7 bases align to TRBD1. CDR3 length equals 11 residues. J gave up 4 bases and V 7 bases, and 3 bases lay outside the gene matches. The germline gives CDR1 SQVTM, CDR2 ANQGSEA. The CDR3 region has the DNA TGCAGCGACACAGGGGTCTATGGCTACACCTTC. Translated: CSDTGVYGYTF.

The rearrangement links TRBV11-2 to TRBJ2-7; D ambiguous. Germline V CDR1 and CDR2: SGHAT, FQNNGV. CDR3 length: 12 amino acids. The ends were cut back, 5 bases at V and 4 bases at J, with 9 bases in the middle. In nucleotides, the CDR3 is TGTGCCAGCAGCCTCACTTATTACGAGCAGTACTTC. Amino acids: CASSLTYYEQYF. Variable domain in full (rest from reference TRBV11-2 and TRBJ2-7): EAGVAQSPRYKIIEKRQSVAFWCNPISGHATLYWYQQILGQGPKLLIQFQNNGVVDDSQLPKDRFSAERLKGVDSTLKIQPAKLEDSAVYLCASSLTYYEQYFGPGTRLTVT.

This clone was found a few times. J is TRBJ2-1 and V is TRBV5-4, with 12 bases matching TRBD2. The CDR3 extends over 18 amino acids. V was pared by 4 bases and J by 0 bases, with 8 bases of the junction left unmatched. From germline, CDR1 is SGHNT and CDR2 YYREEE (reference sequence). The CDR3 DNA reads TGTGCCAGCAGCGTGGGACTAGCGGGCATGAGCTCCTACAATGAGCAGTTCTTC. Its protein is CASSVGLAGMSSYNEQFF.

This clone is large in the sample. The chain links TRBV28 to TRBJ1-2, with TRBD1 identical over 7 bases. Germline loops: CDR1 MDHEN, CDR2 SYDVKM. The length of the CDR3 is 18 residues. V lost 5 bases and J lost 4; bases outside the gene matches: 19. The CDR3 spells CASSLLRDRAHAGYGYTF. The CDR3 region has the DNA TGTGCCAGCAGTCTTCTCCGAGACAGGGCCCACGCCGGCTATGGCTACACCTTC.

J is TRBJ2-7 and V is TRBV6-1; 10 nucleotides agree with TRBD2. The CDR3 runs 14 residues. CDR1 is MNHNS and CDR2 is SASEGT in the germline V gene. After removal of 8 bases from V and 6 bases from J, the junction contained 10 bases not matched to a gene. The CDR3: CASGSLAGETEQYF. CDR3 coding DNA: TGTGCCAGCGGGTCGCTAGCGGGAGAGACCGAGCAGTACTTC.

The chain combines TRBV5-4 with TRBJ2-7, with D possibly TRBD1 on 5 matching bases. V lost 0 bases and J lost 3, with 10 bases in between. Germline V lookup: CDR1 SGHNT, CDR2 YYREEE (reference sequence). This CDR3 has 14 residues. The CDR3 DNA reads as TGTGCCAGCAGCTTGGAAACAGGAGTCTACGAGCAGTACTTC. It specifies CASSLETGVYEQYF. The full variable domain, its missing parts supplied by reference TRBV5-4 and TRBJ2-7, is ETGVTQSPTHLIKTRGQQVTLRCSSQSGHNTVSWYQQALGQGPQFIFQYYREEENGRGNFPPRFSGLQFPNYSSELNVNALELDDSALYLCASSLETGVYEQYFGPGTRLTVT.